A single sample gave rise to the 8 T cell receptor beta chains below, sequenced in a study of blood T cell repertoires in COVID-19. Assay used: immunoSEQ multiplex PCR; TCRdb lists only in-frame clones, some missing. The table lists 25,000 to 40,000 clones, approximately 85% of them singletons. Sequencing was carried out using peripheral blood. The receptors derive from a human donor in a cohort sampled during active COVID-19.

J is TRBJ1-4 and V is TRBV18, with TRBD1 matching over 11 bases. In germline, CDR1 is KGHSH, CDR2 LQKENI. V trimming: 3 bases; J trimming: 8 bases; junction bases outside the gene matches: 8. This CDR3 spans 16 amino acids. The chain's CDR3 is CASSPRTGGEGEKLFF. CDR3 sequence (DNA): TGTGCCAGCTCACCCCGGACAGGGGGCGAAGGGGAAAAACTGTTTTTT.

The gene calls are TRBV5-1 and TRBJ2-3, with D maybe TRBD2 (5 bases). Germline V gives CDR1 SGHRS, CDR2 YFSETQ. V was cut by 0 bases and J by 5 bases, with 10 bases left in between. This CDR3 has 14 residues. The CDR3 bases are TGCGCCAGCAGCTTGGGCGGGTGGGGAGATACGCAGTATTTT. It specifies CASSLGGWGDTQYF.

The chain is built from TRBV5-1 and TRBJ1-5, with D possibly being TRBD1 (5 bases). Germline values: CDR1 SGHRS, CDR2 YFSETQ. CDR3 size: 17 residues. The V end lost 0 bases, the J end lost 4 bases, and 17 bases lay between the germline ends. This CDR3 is CASSLDGGGLGNQPQHF. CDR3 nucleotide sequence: TGCGCCAGCAGCTTGGACGGGGGGGGATTGGGAAATCAGCCCCAGCATTTT.

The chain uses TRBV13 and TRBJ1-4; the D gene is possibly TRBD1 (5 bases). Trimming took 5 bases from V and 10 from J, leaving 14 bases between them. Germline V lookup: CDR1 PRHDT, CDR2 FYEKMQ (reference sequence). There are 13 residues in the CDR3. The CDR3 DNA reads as TGTGCCAGCAGCAGAACTACTCAGGGAAAACTGTTTTTT. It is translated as CASSRTTQGKLFF.

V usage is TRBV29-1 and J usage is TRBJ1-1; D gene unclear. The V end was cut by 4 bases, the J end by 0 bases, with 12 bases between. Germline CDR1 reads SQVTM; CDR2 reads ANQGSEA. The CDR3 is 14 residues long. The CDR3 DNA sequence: TGCAGCGTTGCTAGGATATCGATGAACACTGAAGCTTTCTTT. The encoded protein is CSVARISMNTEAFF.

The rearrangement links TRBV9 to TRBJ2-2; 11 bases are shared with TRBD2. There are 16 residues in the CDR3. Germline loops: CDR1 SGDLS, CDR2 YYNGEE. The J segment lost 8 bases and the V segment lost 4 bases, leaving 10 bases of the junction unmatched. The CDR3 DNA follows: TGTGCCAGCAGCCCCCGACTAGCGGGAAGCGTTGGGGAGCTGTTTTTT. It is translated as CASSPRLAGSVGELFF.

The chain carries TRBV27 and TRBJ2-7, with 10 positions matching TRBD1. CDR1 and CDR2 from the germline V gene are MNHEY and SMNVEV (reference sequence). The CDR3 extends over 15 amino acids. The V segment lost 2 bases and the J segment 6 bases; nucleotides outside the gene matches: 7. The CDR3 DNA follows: TGTGCCAGCAGTTTAGGGGACAGGGGCTTCAGCGAGCAGTACTTC. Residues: CASSLGDRGFSEQYF.

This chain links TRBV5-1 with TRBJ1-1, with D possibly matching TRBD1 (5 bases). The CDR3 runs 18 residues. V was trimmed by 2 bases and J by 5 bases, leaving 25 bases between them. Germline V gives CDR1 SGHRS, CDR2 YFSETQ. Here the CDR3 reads CASSFSTGPGGGGTEAFF. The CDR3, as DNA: TGCGCCAGCAGCTTCTCTACCGGGCCTGGTGGGGGAGGGACTGAAGCTTTCTTT.